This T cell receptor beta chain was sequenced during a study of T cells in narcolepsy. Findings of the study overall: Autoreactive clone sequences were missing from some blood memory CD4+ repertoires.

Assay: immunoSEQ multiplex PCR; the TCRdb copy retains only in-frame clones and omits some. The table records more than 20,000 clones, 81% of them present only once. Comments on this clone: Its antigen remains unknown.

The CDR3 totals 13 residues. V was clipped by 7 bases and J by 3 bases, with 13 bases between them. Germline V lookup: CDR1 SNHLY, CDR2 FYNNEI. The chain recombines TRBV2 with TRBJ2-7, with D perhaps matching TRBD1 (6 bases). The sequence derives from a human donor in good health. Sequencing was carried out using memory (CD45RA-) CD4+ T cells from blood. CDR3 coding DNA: TGTGCCAGCAACCGGGACAAGAACTACGAGCAGTACTTC. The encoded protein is CASNRDKNYEQYF. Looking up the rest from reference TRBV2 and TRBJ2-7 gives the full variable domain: EPEVTQTPSHQVTQMGQEVILRCVPISNHLYFYWYRQILGQKVEFLVSFYNNEISEKSEIFDDQFSVERPDGSNFTLKIRSTKLEDSAMYFCASNRDKNYEQYFGPGTRLTVT.